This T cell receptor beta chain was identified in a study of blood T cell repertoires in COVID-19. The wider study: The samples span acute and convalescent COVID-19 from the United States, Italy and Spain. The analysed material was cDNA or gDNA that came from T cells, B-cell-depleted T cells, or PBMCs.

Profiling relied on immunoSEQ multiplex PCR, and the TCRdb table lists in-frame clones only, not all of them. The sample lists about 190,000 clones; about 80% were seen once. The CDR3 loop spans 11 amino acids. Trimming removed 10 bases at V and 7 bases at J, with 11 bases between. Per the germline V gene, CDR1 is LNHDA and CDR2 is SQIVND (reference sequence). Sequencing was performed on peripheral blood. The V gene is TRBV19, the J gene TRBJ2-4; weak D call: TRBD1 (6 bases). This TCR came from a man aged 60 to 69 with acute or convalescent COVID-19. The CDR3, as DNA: TGTGCCACCTCAGGGGAGAACATTCAGTACTTC. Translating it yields CATSGENIQYF.